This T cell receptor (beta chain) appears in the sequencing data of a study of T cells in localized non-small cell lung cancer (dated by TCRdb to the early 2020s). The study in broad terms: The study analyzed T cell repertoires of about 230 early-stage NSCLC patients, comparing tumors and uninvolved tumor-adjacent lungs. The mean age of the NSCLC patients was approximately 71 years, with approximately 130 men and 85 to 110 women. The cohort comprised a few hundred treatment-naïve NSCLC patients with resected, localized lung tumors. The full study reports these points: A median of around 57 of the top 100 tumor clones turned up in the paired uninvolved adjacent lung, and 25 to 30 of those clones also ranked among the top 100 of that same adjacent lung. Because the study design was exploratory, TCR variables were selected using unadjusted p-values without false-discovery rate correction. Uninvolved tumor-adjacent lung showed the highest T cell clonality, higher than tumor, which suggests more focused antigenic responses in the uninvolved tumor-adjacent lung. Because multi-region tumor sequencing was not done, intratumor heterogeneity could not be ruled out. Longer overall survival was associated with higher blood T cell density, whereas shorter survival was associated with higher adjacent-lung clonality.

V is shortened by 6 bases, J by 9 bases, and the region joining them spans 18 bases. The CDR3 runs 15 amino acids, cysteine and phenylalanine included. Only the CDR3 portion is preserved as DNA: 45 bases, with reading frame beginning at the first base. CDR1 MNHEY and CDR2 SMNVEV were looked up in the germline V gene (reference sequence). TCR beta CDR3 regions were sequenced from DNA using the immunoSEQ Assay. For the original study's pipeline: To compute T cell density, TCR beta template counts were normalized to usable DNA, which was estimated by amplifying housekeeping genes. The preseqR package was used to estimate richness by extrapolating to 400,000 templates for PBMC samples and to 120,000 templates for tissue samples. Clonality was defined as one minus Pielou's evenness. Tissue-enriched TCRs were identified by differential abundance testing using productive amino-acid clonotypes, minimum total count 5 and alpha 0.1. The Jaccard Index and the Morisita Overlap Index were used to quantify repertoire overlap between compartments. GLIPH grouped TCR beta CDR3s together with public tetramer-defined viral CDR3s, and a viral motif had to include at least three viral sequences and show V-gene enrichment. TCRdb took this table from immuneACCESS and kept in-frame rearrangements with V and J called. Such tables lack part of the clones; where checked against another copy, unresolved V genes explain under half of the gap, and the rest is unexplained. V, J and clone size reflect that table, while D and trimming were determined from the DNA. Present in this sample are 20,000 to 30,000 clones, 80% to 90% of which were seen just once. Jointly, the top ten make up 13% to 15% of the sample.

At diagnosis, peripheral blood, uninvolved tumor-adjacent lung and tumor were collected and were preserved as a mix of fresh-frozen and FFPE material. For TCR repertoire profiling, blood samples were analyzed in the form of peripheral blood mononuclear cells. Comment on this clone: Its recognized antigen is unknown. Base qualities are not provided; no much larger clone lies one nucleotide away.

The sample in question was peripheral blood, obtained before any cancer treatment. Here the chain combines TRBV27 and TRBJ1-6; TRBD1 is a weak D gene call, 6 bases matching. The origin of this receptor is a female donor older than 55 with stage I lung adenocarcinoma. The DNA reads TGTGCCAGCAGGGCCCAGGGGCTTTCTTCTTCACCCCTCCACTTT. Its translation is CASRAQGLSSSPLHF.